These 9 T cell receptor beta chains were sequenced from one sample in a study of blood T cells in healthy people across ages. Primers used in a second PCR of about 6 to 11 cycles were a sample-barcoded 5' primer and a J-beta primer mix. TCRdb re-derived calls from the 5' RACE reads in MiXCR, one entry per CDR3 protein. The sample comprises hundreds of thousands of distinct CDR3 sequences, about 30% of which are singletons, and more than 15% rests with the top ten. The specimen was blood. These receptors were obtained from a woman aged 80 or older in good health.

J is TRBJ2-1 and V is TRBV13; D not resolved. Trimming pared 5 bases from V and 0 bases from J, leaving 14 bases between. Germline V CDR1 and CDR2: PRHDT, FYEKMQ (reference sequence). The CDR3 totals 16 residues. CDR3 coding DNA: TGTGCCAGCAGCCAATTTGGTTCGAGCTCCTACAATGAGCAGTTCTTC. Translation: CASSQFGSSSYNEQFF.

This clonotype showed up many times. The V and J genes are TRBV5-5 and TRBJ1-1; no definite D call. The CDR3 runs 15 residues. Per the germline V gene, CDR1 is SGHKS and CDR2 is YYEKEE (reference sequence). Trimming left V 4 bases short and J 0 bases short, with 13 bases between. CDR3 in amino acids: CASSPFGSMNTEAFF. In DNA form, the CDR3 reads TGTGCCAGCAGCCCCTTCGGGTCGATGAACACTGAAGCTTTCTTT.

As for this clonotype: The germline gene is not matched at one end of the junction; a read error may be the cause. The rearrangement joins TRBV20-1 to TRBJ1-1; possible D gene TRBD1, 5 bases. This CDR3 has 13 amino acids. CDR1 and CDR2 (germline): DFQATT, SNEGSKA (reference sequence). The CDR3, as DNA: TGCAGTGCTCCCCATGGGACGAACACTGGAGCTTTCTTT. As protein: CSAPHGTNTGAFF.

Concerning this clonotype itself: A junction end diverges from the germline sequence, so it may reflect a read error. The V call is TRBV15, the J call TRBJ1-1; TRBD1 is a possible D gene (6 bases). The CDR3 length is 18 residues. CDR1 is LNHNV, CDR2 YYDKDF, per germline (reference sequence). The DNA of the CDR3 is TGTGCCACCAGCAGAGATCTAGCCAGCTTTGAGCGGGACACTGGAGCTTTCTTT. This gives the protein CATSRDLASFERDTGAFF.

Comment on this clonotype: Possible read error: a much larger clone is one base away. The chain recombines TRBV7-2 with TRBJ2-3, with a possible D match to TRBD2 (5 bases). The CDR3 has 14 residues. From germline, CDR1 is SGHTA and CDR2 FQGNSA. The V gene lost 2 bases and the J gene lost 0 bases, with 6 bases spanning the gap. The CDR3 protein is CASSLWESTDTQYF. The CDR3 DNA reads TGTGCCAGCAGCTTATGGGAGAGCACAGATACGCAGTATTTT. Looking up the rest from reference TRBV7-2 and TRBJ2-3 gives the full variable domain: GAGVSQSPSNKVTEKGKDVELRCDPISGHTALYWYRQSLGQGLEFLIYFQGNSAPDKSGLPSDRFSAERTGGSVSTLTIQRTQQEDSAVYLCASSLWESTDTQYFGPGTRLTVL.

The V gene is TRBV20-1, the J gene TRBJ2-7, with 9 bases fitting TRBD1. V shed 6 bases, J shed 3 bases, and the junction held 9 bases outside the gene matches. This CDR3 comprises 14 residues. The germline CDR1 and CDR2 sequences are DFQATT and SNEGSKA (reference sequence). The CDR3, as DNA: TGCAGTGCCCCGCGCACAGGGGGCTTCTACGAGCAGTACTTC. Translating gives CSAPRTGGFYEQYF.

The chain has TRBV5-1 and TRBJ2-1; no reliable D call. The germline V gene encodes CDR1 SGHRS and CDR2 YFSETQ. The CDR3 totals 15 residues. Trimming stripped 0 bases from V and 4 bases from J, with 11 bases between. The CDR3 DNA is TGCGCCAGCAGCTTGGTAGGGAACCGGTACAATGAGCAGTTCTTC. Its protein product is CASSLVGNRYNEQFF. The full variable domain, completed using reference TRBV5-1 and TRBJ2-1, is KAGVTQTPRYLIKTRGQQVTLSCSPISGHRSVSWYQQTPGQGLQFLFEYFSETQRNKGNFPGRFSGRQFSNSRSEMNVSTLELGDSALYLCASSLVGNRYNEQFFGPGTRLTVL.

The chain uses TRBV7-2 and TRBJ2-7; 8 bases match TRBD1. Germline lookup yields CDR1 SGHTA and CDR2 FQGNSA. J was trimmed by 3 bases and V by 0 bases; bases with no gene match: 4. The length of the CDR3 is 15 residues. DNA for the CDR3: TGTGCCAGCAGCTTAGCTGTGACAGGGGTCTACGAGCAGTACTTC. Amino acids: CASSLAVTGVYEQYF.

The V gene is TRBV2, the J gene TRBJ1-5, with D possibly matching TRBD1 (6 bases). The CDR3 totals 15 residues. V lost 7 bases and J 1 base, leaving 14 bases between the germline ends. Per the germline V gene, CDR1 is SNHLY and CDR2 is FYNNEI. The CDR3 here is CASNLGGGSNQPQHF. DNA for the CDR3: TGTGCCAGCAATTTAGGAGGGGGAAGCAATCAGCCCCAGCATTTT.